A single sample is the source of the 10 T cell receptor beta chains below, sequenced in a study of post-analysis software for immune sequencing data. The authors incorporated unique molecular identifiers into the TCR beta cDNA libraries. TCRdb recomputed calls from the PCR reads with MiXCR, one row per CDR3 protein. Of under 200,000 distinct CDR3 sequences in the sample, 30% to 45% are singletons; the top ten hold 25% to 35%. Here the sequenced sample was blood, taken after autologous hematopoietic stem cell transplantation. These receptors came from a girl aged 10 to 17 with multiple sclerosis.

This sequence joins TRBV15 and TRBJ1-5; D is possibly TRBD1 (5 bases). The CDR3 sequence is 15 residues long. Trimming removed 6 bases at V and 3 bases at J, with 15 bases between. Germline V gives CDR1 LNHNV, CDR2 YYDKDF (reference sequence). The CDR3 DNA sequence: TGTGCCACCAGGGAGAGGGGCGGTCACAATCAGCCCCAGCATTTT. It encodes CATRERGGHNQPQHF.

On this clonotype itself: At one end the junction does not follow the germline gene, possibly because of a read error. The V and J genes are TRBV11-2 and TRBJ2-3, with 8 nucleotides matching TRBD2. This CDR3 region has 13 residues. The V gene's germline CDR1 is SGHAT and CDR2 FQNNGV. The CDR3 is CASRGLATDMQYF. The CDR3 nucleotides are TGTGCCAGCAGAGGACTAGCAACAGATATGCAGTATTTT.

CDR3 loop: CASSLGGNGRGEQYF. DNA of the CDR3: TGTGCCAGCAGCCTGGGCGGAAACGGGAGGGGCGAGCAGTACTTC. The gene calls are TRBV6-5 and TRBJ2-5; 8 nucleotides agree with TRBD2. The end of the DNA aligns better with TRBJ2-7, so the J call may be wrong. The CDR3 consists of 15 residues. Germline CDR1 reads MNHEY; CDR2 reads SVGAGI.

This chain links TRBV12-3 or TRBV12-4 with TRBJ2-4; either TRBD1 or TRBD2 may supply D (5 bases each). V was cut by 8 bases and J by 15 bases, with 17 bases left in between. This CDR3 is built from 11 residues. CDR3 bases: TGTGCCAGCTCACGGGGCCTCCTTTCGTACTTC. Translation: CASSRGLLSYF.

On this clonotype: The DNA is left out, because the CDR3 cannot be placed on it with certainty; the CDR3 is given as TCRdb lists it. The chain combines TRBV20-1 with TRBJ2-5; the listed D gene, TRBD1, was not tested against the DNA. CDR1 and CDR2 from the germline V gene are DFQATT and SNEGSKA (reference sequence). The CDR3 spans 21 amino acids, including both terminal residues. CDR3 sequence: CSAGLLGTAYGYTFGSETQYF.

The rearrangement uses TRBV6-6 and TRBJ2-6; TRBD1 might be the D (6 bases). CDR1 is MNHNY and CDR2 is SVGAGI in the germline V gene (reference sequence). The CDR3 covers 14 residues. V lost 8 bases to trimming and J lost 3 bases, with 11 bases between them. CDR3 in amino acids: CASHRVGGANVLTF. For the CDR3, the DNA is TGTGCCAGCCACAGGGTGGGTGGGGCCAACGTCCTGACTTTC.

CDR3 coding DNA: TGTGCCAGCAGCTTACGGGCTAGCGGACGAGAGACCCAGTACTTC. Translating it yields CASSLRASGRETQYF. This chain uses TRBV7-2 with TRBJ2-5; 7 bases fit TRBD2. Germline values: CDR1 SGHTA, CDR2 FQGNSA. V was clipped by 2 bases and J by 4 bases; unmatched bases: 7. The CDR3 runs 15 residues. Drawing the rest from reference TRBV7-2 and TRBJ2-5, the complete variable domain is GAGVSQSPSNKVTEKGKDVELRCDPISGHTALYWYRQSLGQGLEFLIYFQGNSAPDKSGLPSDRFSAERTGGSVSTLTIQRTQQEDSAVYLCASSLRASGRETQYFGPGTRLLVL.

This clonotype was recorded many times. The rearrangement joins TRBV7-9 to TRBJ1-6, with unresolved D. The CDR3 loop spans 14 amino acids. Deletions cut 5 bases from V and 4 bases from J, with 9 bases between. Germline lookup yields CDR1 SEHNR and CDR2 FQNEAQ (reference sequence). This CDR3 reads CASSIEQYNSPLHF. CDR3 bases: TGTGCCAGCAGCATAGAACAGTATAATTCACCCCTCCACTTT.

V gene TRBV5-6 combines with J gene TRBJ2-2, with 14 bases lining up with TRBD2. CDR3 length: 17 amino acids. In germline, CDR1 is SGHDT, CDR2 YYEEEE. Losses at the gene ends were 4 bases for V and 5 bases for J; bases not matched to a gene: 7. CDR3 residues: CASSQVGLAGETGELFF. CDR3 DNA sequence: TGTGCCAGCAGCCAGGTGGGACTAGCGGGAGAGACCGGGGAGCTGTTTTTT.

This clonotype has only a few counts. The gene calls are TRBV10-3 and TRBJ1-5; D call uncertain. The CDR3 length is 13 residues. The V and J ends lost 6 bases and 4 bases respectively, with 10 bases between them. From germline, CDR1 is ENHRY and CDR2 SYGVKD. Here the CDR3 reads CAIRGNGNQPQHF. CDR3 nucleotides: TGTGCCATCAGAGGTAACGGGAATCAGCCCCAGCATTTT.